This TCR beta chain comes out of a study of blood T cell repertoires in COVID-19. Whole-study context: Spain, Italy and the United States supplied samples that represented acute and convalescent COVID-19. Sample material is recorded as cDNA or gDNA derived from T cells, B-cell-depleted T cells, or PBMCs.

In the authors' workflow: Amplification from reference gene primers served as the basis for estimated nucleated cell counts. Using immunoSEQ multiplex PCR, the repertoire was profiled, and TCRdb retains in-frame clones only, with some absent. That table gives V, J and clone size, and the DNA gave D and trimming. This table has 200,000 to 250,000 clones, approximately 85% appearing once. The CDR3 has 13 amino acids. V lost 3 bases, J lost 10 bases, and 8 bases stayed unmatched. Germline CDR1 is SQVTM and CDR2 is ANQGSEA. This clonotype was sampled from a man aged 45-60 years with acute or convalescent COVID-19. This chain uses TRBV29-1 with TRBJ2-1, with 8 bases matching TRBD2. The sample comprised peripheral blood. CDR3 region: CSVDPGRAREQFF. CDR3 nucleotide sequence: TGCAGCGTTGATCCCGGGAGGGCCAGGGAGCAGTTCTTC.